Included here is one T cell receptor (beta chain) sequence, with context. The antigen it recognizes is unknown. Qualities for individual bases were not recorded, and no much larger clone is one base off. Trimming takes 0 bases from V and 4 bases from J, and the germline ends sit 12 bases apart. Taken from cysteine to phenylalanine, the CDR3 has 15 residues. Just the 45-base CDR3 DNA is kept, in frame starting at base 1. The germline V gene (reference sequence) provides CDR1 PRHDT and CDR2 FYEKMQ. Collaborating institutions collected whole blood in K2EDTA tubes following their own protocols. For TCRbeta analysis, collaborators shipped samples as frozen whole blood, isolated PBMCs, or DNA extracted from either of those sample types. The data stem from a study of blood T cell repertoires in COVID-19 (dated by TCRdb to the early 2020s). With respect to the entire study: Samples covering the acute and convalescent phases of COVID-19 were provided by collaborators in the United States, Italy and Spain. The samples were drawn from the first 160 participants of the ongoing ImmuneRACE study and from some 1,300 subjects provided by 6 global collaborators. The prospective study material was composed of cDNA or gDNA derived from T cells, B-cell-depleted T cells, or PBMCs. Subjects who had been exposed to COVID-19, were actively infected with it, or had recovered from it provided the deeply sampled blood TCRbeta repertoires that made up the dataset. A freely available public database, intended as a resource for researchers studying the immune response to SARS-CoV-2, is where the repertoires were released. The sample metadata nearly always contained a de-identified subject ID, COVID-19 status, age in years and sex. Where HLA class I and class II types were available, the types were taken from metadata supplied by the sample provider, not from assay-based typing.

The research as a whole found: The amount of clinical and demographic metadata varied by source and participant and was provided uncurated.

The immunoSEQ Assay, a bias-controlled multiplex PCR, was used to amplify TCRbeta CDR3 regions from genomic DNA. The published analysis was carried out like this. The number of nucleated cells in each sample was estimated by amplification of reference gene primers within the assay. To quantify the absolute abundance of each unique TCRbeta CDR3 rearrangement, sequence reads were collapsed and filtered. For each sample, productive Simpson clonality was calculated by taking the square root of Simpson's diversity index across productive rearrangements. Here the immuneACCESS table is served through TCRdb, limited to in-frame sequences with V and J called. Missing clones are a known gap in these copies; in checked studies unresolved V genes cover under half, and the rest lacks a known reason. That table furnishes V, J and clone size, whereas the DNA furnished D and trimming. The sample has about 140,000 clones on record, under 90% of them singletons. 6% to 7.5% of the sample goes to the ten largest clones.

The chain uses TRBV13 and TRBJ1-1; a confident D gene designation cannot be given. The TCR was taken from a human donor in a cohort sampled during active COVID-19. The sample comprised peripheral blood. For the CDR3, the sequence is CASSLGPRRFTEAFF. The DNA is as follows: TGTGCCAGCAGCTTAGGACCTAGGAGATTCACTGAAGCTTTCTTT.